This T cell receptor (beta chain) was obtained from a study of blood T cell repertoires in COVID-19. Per the study methods: Reference gene primer amplification gave nucleated cell count estimates. Libraries were prepared by immunoSEQ multiplex PCR; TCRdb keeps only in-frame clonotypes and omits some of them. V, J and clone size are those of that table, while D and trimming were read from the DNA. The repertoire consists of 210,000 or so clones, with roughly 82% occurring once and the leading ten covering less than 15%. The germline V gene has CDR1 SGHRS and CDR2 YFSETQ. The CDR3 totals 14 residues. The V and J ends lost 4 bases and 3 bases, in that order; junction bases with no gene match: 3.

The sequence derives from a woman aged 40 to 55 with acute or convalescent COVID-19. This chain joins TRBV5-1 and TRBJ2-2; 7 nucleotides align to TRBD2. Sequenced input: peripheral blood. CDR3 in amino acids: CASSHAGDTGELFF. CDR3 in DNA: TGCGCCAGCAGCCACGCGGGGGACACCGGGGAGCTGTTTTTT.